The 31 T cell receptor beta chains below were found in one sample sequenced in a study of T cell changes during pregnancy in multiple sclerosis (dated by TCRdb to the late 2010s). The library relied on the immunoSEQ multiplex PCR assay. TCRdb carries this immuneACCESS record with in-frame sequences only. Its versions omit some clonotypes, under half of them owing to an unresolved V gene in the studies checked, with the rest unexplained. In this sample the table shows about 81,000 clones, around 93% of which occur a single time. The ten top clones hold more than 1.1% of the sample. Specimen: peripheral blood, collected in the third trimester of pregnancy. Every receptor here comes from a female donor in good health, enrolled as a control in a pregnancy study.

The V gene is TRBV4-1, the J gene TRBJ2-5, with D possibly TRBD2 on 5 matching bases. There are 16 residues in the CDR3. Germline V gene lookup returns CDR1 MGHRA and CDR2 YSYEKL. V shed 1 base and J shed 4 bases, with 16 bases lying between them. The CDR3 nucleotides read TGCGCCAGCAGCCAAGGCTCTAGCAGCCTCCCAGAGACCCAGTACTTC. The encoded protein is CASSQGSSSLPETQYF.

CDR3 DNA: TGCGCCAGCAGCTCTGCAGGGGACTCCTACAATGAGCAGTTCTTC. Its protein is CASSSAGDSYNEQFF. This sequence joins TRBV5-1 and TRBJ2-1; a possible D gene is TRBD1 (6 bases). This CDR3 has 15 residues. Germline V gene sequence: CDR1 SGHRS, CDR2 YFSETQ. V lost 3 bases and J 0 bases, leaving 10 bases between the germline ends.

V and J are TRBV10-3 and TRBJ2-7; 12 bases align to TRBD2. Per germline, CDR1 ENHRY and CDR2 SYGVKD. This CDR3 spans 16 amino acids. Losses at the gene ends were 6 bases for V and 5 bases for J; bases not matched to a gene: 11. The CDR3 here is CAIRATPGLAGHEQYF. CDR3 coding DNA: TGTGCCATCAGGGCGACCCCGGGACTAGCGGGCCACGAGCAGTACTTC.

The chain is built from TRBV6-5 and TRBJ1-4; D is perhaps TRBD1 (5 bases). The CDR3 is 14 amino acids. Germline assignment: CDR1 MNHEY and CDR2 SVGAGI. The V end lost 7 bases, the J end lost 3 bases, and 12 bases lay between the germline ends. This chain's CDR3 is CASTDGTSNEKLFF. Written as DNA, the CDR3 is TGTGCCAGCACAGACGGGACTTCTAATGAAAAACTGTTTTTT.

This clone was observed once. V gene TRBV7-2 combines with J gene TRBJ2-7; 8 positions match TRBD2. J was trimmed by 7 bases and V by 8 bases; bases with no gene match: 4. Germline CDR1 is SGHTA and CDR2 is FQGNSA. CDR3 length equals 11 residues. This CDR3 reads CASGTGGEQYF. The CDR3 nucleotides read TGTGCCAGCGGGACGGGGGGGGAGCAGTACTTC.

V gene TRBV11-2 combines with J gene TRBJ1-4; D is perhaps TRBD1 (6 bases). The V gene's germline CDR1 is SGHAT and CDR2 FQNNGV. This CDR3 has 17 residues. The germline V and J ends were trimmed by 5 bases and 0 bases, with 16 bases remaining between them. The CDR3 reads CASSPIQGRTTNEKLFF. The CDR3 region has the DNA TGTGCCAGCAGCCCGATACAGGGTCGCACAACTAATGAAAAACTGTTTTTT.

The chain employs TRBV9 and TRBJ2-7; 11 bases are shared with TRBD2. The CDR3 is made up of 15 amino acids. The V segment lost 4 bases and the J segment 4 bases; nucleotides outside the gene matches: 7. Germline lookup yields CDR1 SGDLS and CDR2 YYNGEE. The CDR3: CASSSGTSGLYEQYF. CDR3 DNA sequence: TGTGCCAGCAGCTCTGGGACTAGCGGTTTGTACGAGCAGTACTTC.

This sequence joins TRBV7-9 and TRBJ2-7, with TRBD1 identical over 9 bases. Germline-derived CDR1 and CDR2 are SEHNR and FQNEAQ (reference sequence). The CDR3 loop spans 14 amino acids. The junction had 5 bases not matched to a gene; V was cut back by 5 bases and J by 3 bases. The CDR3 is CASSKQGAGYEQYF. The CDR3 DNA follows: TGTGCCAGCAGCAAACAGGGGGCAGGCTACGAGCAGTACTTC. The full variable domain, completed using reference TRBV7-9 and TRBJ2-7, is DTGVSQNPRHKITKRGQNVTFRCDPISEHNRLYWYRQTLGQGPEFLTYFQNEAQLEKSRLLSDRFSAERPKGSFSTLEIQRTEQGDSAMYLCASSKQGAGYEQYFGPGTRLTVT.

This chain joins TRBV6-1 and TRBJ2-7; weak D call: TRBD2 (6 bases). CDR1 and CDR2 from the germline V gene are MNHNS and SASEGT. The CDR3 covers 18 residues. With 4 bases removed from V and 5 bases from J, the gap between germline ends came to 27 bases. Written as DNA, the CDR3 is TGTGCCAGCAGTGCAAGAACAACAACACCGGGAGCATTCGACGAGCAGTACTTC. Residues: CASSARTTTPGAFDEQYF.

This clone was counted a few times. V gene TRBV5-1 combines with J gene TRBJ2-1, with D possibly TRBD2 on 6 matching bases. The CDR3 has 16 residues. With 0 bases removed from V and 3 bases from J, the gap between germline ends came to 13 bases. The V gene's germline CDR1 is SGHRS and CDR2 YFSETQ. The CDR3 DNA sequence: TGCGCCAGCAGCTTGGTGTCGGGAGTGGTCTACAATGAGCAGTTCTTC. It specifies CASSLVSGVVYNEQFF.

The gene calls are TRBV28 and TRBJ2-1, with 10 nucleotides matching TRBD2. Germline V gene data show CDR1 as MDHEN and CDR2 as SYDVKM. The trim removed 4 bases at V and 6 bases at J, leaving 9 bases unmatched. The CDR3 is 16 amino acids. The CDR3 is CASSSPGLAFINEQFF. CDR3 in DNA: TGTGCCAGCAGTTCACCGGGACTAGCGTTTATCAATGAGCAGTTCTTC. Looking up the rest from reference TRBV28 and TRBJ2-1 gives the full variable domain: DVKVTQSSRYLVKRTGEKVFLECVQDMDHENMFWYRQDPGLGLRLIYFSYDVKMKEKGDIPEGYSVSREKKERFSLILESASTNQTSMYLCASSSPGLAFINEQFFGPGTRLTVL.

The gene calls are TRBV2 and TRBJ1-4; no firm D call. The CDR3 sequence is 12 residues long. Germline loops: CDR1 SNHLY, CDR2 FYNNEI. Trimming shortened V by 9 bases and J by 8 bases, and 13 bases separated the two germline ends. Here the CDR3 reads CASNIVREKLFF. CDR3 DNA sequence: TGTGCCAGTAATATTGTTCGGGAAAAACTGTTTTTT.

V usage is TRBV5-1 and J usage is TRBJ1-2; 10 bases line up with TRBD1. Germline V gene sequence: CDR1 SGHRS, CDR2 YFSETQ. Losses at the gene ends were 5 bases for V and 6 bases for J; bases not matched to a gene: 4. The CDR3 sequence is 13 residues long. CDR3 coding DNA: TGCGCCAGCAGGACAGGGGGCAAGGATGGCTACACCTTC. Translating it yields CASRTGGKDGYTF. Using reference TRBV5-1 and TRBJ1-2 for the parts outside the CDR3, the full variable domain is KAGVTQTPRYLIKTRGQQVTLSCSPISGHRSVSWYQQTPGQGLQFLFEYFSETQRNKGNFPGRFSGRQFSNSRSEMNVSTLELGDSALYLCASRTGGKDGYTFGSGTRLTVV.

A few counts support this clone. V gene TRBV25-1 combines with J gene TRBJ2-5, with 7 bases aligning to TRBD1. V dropped 5 bases and J dropped 2; count of bases not matched to a gene: 5. The CDR3 has 14 residues. CDR1 is MGHDK, CDR2 SYGVNS, per germline. The DNA of the CDR3 is TGTGCCAGCAGTATACAGGGACAGCAAGAGACCCAGTACTTC. Its translation is CASSIQGQQETQYF.

The J gene is TRBJ2-7, the V gene TRBV6-1; D may be TRBD1 (6 bases). The CDR3 length is 15 residues. V lost 2 bases and J lost 5, with 16 bases in between. From germline, CDR1 is MNHNS and CDR2 SASEGT. CDR3 DNA: TGTGCCAGCAGTGAATGGGACAAGGGGTTGAACGAGCAGTACTTC. Translation gives CASSEWDKGLNEQYF.

The rearrangement links TRBV2 to TRBJ1-4; 10 nucleotides align to TRBD1. The CDR3 consists of 13 residues. From germline, CDR1 is SNHLY and CDR2 FYNNEI. Trimming removed 9 bases from V and 7 bases from J; junction bases left unmatched: 5. The CDR3 DNA reads TGTGCCAGTCGACAGGGGGCCAGTGAAAAACTGTTTTTT. The encoded protein is CASRQGASEKLFF.

The chain joins TRBV4-1 to TRBJ2-1; 12 bases line up with TRBD2. The CDR3 totals 18 residues. The trim removed 1 base at V and 8 bases at J, leaving 12 bases unmatched. Germline CDR1 is MGHRA and CDR2 is YSYEKL. The CDR3 nucleotides read TGCGCCAGCAGCCAAGTGTCCCCGGAGACTAGCGGGAGCCATGAGCAGTTCTTC. Translated: CASSQVSPETSGSHEQFF.

The CDR3 loop is CASSSFRGSIWETQYF. CDR3 DNA sequence: TGTGCCAGCAGCTCGTTTAGGGGTTCTATTTGGGAGACCCAGTACTTC. The V and J genes are TRBV7-9 and TRBJ2-5; D possibly corresponds to TRBD1 (5 bases). Germline assignment: CDR1 SEHNR and CDR2 FQNEAQ (reference sequence). Trimming cost V 4 bases and J 5 bases, with 20 bases left between them. The CDR3 consists of 16 residues.

The rearrangement uses TRBV4-1 and TRBJ2-1, with D possibly TRBD2 on 6 matching bases. Germline CDR1 MGHRA, CDR2 YSYEKL. CDR3 length: 17 residues. Trimming pared 4 bases from V and 1 base from J, leaving 17 bases between. Here the CDR3 reads CASSRVLRAGSYNEQFF. The CDR3 DNA reads TGCGCCAGCAGCCGTGTCCTTAGGGCGGGGTCCTACAATGAGCAGTTCTTC.

The chain recombines TRBV7-9 with TRBJ2-7; weak D call: TRBD2 (6 bases). The germline V gene has CDR1 SEHNR and CDR2 FQNEAQ (reference sequence). Trimming removed 1 base from V and 6 bases from J, with 10 bases in between. CDR3 length equals 13 residues. The CDR3 region is CASSLEGGSEQYF. The CDR3 DNA is TGTGCCAGCAGCTTAGAAGGAGGGTCCGAGCAGTACTTC.

The chain combines TRBV6-1 with TRBJ2-1; D gene ambiguous. This CDR3 is built from 14 residues. Germline V gives CDR1 MNHNS, CDR2 SASEGT. V was shortened by 7 bases and J by 5 bases, with 15 bases between the two germline ends. The chain's CDR3 is CASTPLKVDNEQFF. CDR3 coding DNA: TGTGCCAGCACCCCCCTTAAAGTAGACAATGAGCAGTTCTTC.

V and J are TRBV27 and TRBJ2-1; 7 bases line up with TRBD1. The CDR3 is 15 residues long. Germline values: CDR1 MNHEY, CDR2 SMNVEV (reference sequence). J lost 3 bases, V lost 4 bases, and 6 bases had no gene match. CDR3 loop: CASSSTGAGYNEQFF. The CDR3, as DNA: TGTGCCAGCAGTTCTACAGGGGCCGGCTACAATGAGCAGTTCTTC.

The V gene is TRBV7-9, the J gene TRBJ1-2; TRBD1 matches at 10 bases. Germline loops: CDR1 SEHNR, CDR2 FQNEAQ (reference sequence). The CDR3 has 16 amino acids. J lost 0 bases, V lost 5 bases, and 6 bases had no gene match. The CDR3 region has the DNA TGTGCCAGCAGCCTCAGGACAGGGGGGACTAACTATGGCTACACCTTC. Translating it yields CASSLRTGGTNYGYTF.

The J gene is TRBJ1-5, the V gene TRBV6-1, with a tentative D call TRBD1 (6 bases). The CDR3 totals 14 residues. V was pared by 6 bases and J by 6 bases, with 15 bases between. Germline V lookup: CDR1 MNHNS, CDR2 SASEGT. The CDR3 coding sequence is TGTGCCAGCAGAGACACAGGGATGGGTCAGCCCCAGCATTTT. Encoded protein: CASRDTGMGQPQHF.

This rearrangement joins TRBV28 to TRBJ1-2, with D tentatively TRBD1 (6 bases). There are 16 residues in the CDR3. V gave up 4 bases and J gave up 5 bases, with 20 bases separating them. Germline lookup yields CDR1 MDHEN and CDR2 SYDVKM. CDR3 protein: CASSSVRTRGGYGYTF. As DNA, the CDR3 is TGTGCCAGCAGTTCCGTCCGGACGAGGGGGGGGTATGGCTACACCTTC.

The gene calls are TRBV6-5 and TRBJ2-5; D perhaps matches TRBD1 (6 bases). The CDR3 spans 15 residues. V shed 4 bases and J shed 9 bases, with 21 bases lying between them. Per the germline V gene, CDR1 is MNHEY and CDR2 is SVGAGI. The DNA for the CDR3 is TGTGCCAGCAGTTTATTAGGGACACCTGATTTACCCCAGTACTTC. It is translated as CASSLLGTPDLPQYF.

V is TRBV27 and J is TRBJ2-2, with TRBD2 identical over 7 bases. V lost 5 bases to trimming and J lost 4 bases; unmatched junction nucleotides: 13. CDR3 length: 17 amino acids. Per germline, CDR1 MNHEY and CDR2 SMNVEV (reference sequence). The DNA for the CDR3 is TGTGCCAGCAGTCCCACGCTAGCGGTTGGCCGCACCGGGGAGCTGTTTTTT. Translating gives CASSPTLAVGRTGELFF.

Only a few counts were recorded for this clone. The chain carries TRBV2 and TRBJ1-1; TRBD1 matches 9 bases. The CDR3 consists of 16 residues. Germline V CDR1 and CDR2: SNHLY, FYNNEI. Trimming removed 3 bases from V and 4 bases from J; junction bases left unmatched: 9. DNA for the CDR3: TGTGCCAGCAGTGAGGGACAGGGAGGAAGGCGCACTGAAGCTTTCTTT. Residues: CASSEGQGGRRTEAFF.

This rearrangement joins TRBV7-2 to TRBJ2-2; 8 bases match TRBD2. CDR1 and CDR2 (germline): SGHTA, FQGNSA. Germline trimming cut 5 bases from V and 6 bases from J; bases unmatched to any gene: 5. There are 14 residues in the CDR3. The CDR3 region is CASSPRTSPGELFF. The CDR3 region has the DNA TGTGCCAGCAGCCCTAGGACTAGCCCCGGGGAGCTGTTTTTT.

This rearrangement joins TRBV18 to TRBJ2-1, with 7 nucleotides matching TRBD2. Germline loops: CDR1 KGHSH, CDR2 LQKENI. The CDR3 sequence is 16 residues long. V shed 3 bases, J shed 6 bases, and the junction held 11 bases outside the gene matches. CDR3 sequence (DNA): TGTGCCAGCTCACCTACCGAAAAAAGACTAGCCAATGAGCAGTTCTTC. The encoded protein is CASSPTEKRLANEQFF.

CDR3 protein: CTSSRTGGGEQKYGNQPQHF. CDR3 coding DNA: TGCACCAGCAGCCGCACTGGTGGGGGGGAACAGAAATATGGCAATCAGCCCCAGCATTTT. V usage is TRBV1 and J usage is TRBJ1-5. TRBV1 is termed a pseudogene. There are 20 residues in the CDR3.